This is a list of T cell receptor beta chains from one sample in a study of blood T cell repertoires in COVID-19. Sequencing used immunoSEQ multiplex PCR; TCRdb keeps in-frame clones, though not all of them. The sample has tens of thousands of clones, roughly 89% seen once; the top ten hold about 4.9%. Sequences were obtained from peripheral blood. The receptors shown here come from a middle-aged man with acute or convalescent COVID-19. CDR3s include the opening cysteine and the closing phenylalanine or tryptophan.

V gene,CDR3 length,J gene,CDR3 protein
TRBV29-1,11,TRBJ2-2,CSVGRTGELFF
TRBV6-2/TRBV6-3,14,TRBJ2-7,CASSYSRISYEQYF
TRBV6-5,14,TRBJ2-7,CASRTGTYDDEQYF
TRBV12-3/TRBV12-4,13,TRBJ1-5,CASSSLSLTAQHF
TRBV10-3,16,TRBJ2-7,CAISESTSGISYEQYF
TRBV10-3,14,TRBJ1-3,CAISELSSGNTIYF
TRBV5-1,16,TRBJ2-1,CASSLDRGGSYNEQFF
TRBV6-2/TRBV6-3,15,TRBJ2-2,CASSLAGGETGELFF
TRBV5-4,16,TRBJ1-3,CASSLATGASGNTIYF
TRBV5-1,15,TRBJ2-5,CASSFQTKPQETQYF
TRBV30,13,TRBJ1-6,CAWVQGYNSPLHF
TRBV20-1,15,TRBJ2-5,CSASTPAGAQETQYF
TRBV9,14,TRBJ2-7,CASSVSGASYEQYF
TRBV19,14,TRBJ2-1,CASTGGRVSNEQFF
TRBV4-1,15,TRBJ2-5,CASSQGSGTMETQYF
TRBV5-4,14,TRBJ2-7,CASSFGGADYEQYF
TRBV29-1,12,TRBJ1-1,CSVLGGFLEAFF
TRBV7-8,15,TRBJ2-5,CASSGSGSGYETQYF
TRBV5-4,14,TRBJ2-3,CASSPDSLADTQYF
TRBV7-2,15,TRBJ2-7,CASSLMAGTPYEQYF
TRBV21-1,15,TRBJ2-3,CASSKASFSTDTQYF
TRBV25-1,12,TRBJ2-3,CASSQGTDTQYF
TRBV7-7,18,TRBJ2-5,CASSLAATGVTAQETQYF
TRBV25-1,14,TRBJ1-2,CASSIRGAPDGYTF
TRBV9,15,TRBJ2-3,CASSVLAGHTDTQYF
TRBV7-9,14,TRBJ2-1,CASTETSGPLGQFF
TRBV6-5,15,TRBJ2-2,CASTLTGTFTGELFF
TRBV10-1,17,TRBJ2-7,CASSILFETSGTYEQYF
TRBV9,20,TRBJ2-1,CASSVTPLLAGGPTYNEQFF
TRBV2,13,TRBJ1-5,CASRTAGDQPQHF
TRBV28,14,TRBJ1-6,CASREGQGRSPLHF
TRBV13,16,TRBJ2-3,CASSVQREALGDTQYF
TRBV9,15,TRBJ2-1,CASSPQPSSYNEQFF
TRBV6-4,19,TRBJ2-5,CASSDSEGVAGGTQETQYF
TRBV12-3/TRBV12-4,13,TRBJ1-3,CASSTGAGNTIYF
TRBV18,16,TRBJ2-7,CASSPEILAASYEQYF
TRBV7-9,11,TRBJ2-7,CASSLQYEQYF
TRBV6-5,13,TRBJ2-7,CASRLAGLGEQYF